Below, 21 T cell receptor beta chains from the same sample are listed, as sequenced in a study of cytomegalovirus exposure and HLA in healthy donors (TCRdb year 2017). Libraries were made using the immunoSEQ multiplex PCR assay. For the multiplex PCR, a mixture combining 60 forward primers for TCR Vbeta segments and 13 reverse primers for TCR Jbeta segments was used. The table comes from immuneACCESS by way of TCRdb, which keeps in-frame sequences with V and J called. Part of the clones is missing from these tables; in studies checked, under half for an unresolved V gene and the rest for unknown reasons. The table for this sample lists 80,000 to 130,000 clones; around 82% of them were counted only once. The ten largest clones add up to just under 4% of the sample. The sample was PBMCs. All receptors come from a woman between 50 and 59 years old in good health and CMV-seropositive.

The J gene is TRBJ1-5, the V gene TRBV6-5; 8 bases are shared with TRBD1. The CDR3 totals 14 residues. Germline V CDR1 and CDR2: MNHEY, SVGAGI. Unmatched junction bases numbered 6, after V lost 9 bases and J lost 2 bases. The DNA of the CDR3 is TGTGCCAGTCGACAGGGGACCGGCAATCAGCCCCAGCATTTT. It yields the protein CASRQGTGNQPQHF.

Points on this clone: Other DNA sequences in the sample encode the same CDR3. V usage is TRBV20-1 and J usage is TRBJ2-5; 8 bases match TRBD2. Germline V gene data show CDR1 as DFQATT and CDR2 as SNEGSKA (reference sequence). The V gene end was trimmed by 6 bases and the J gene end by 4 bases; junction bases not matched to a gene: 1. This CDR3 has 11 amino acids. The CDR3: CSAGGAETQYF. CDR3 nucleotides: TGCAGTGCCGGGGGGGCAGAGACCCAGTACTTC.

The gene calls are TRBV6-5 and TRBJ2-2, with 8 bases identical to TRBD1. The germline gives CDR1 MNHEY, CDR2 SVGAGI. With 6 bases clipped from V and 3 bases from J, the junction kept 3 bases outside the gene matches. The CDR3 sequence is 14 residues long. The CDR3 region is CASRGQVDTGELFF. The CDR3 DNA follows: TGTGCCAGCAGGGGACAGGTTGACACCGGGGAGCTGTTTTTT.

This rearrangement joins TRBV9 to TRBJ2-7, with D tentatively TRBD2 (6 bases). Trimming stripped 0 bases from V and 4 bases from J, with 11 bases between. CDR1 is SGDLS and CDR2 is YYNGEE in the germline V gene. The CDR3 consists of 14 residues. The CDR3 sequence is CASSVGASEYEQYF. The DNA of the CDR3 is TGTGCCAGCAGCGTAGGCGCTAGCGAGTACGAGCAGTACTTC.

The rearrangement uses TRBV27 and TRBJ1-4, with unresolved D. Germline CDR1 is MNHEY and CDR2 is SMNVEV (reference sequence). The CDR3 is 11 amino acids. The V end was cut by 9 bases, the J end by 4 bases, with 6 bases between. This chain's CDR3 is CASSSNEKLFF. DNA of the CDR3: TGTGCCAGTTCTAGTAATGAAAAACTGTTTTTT.

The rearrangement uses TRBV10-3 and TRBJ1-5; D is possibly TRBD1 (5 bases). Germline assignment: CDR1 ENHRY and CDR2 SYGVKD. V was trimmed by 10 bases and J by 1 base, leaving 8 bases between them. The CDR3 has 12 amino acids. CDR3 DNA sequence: TGTGCCACGCGGACAAGCAATCAGCCCCAGCATTTT. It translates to CATRTSNQPQHF.

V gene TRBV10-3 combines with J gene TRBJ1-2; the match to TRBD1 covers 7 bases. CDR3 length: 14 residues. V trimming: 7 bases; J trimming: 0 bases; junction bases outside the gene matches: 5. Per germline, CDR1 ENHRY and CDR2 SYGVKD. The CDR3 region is CAITETGSNYGYTF. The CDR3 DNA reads TGTGCCATCACGGAGACAGGGTCTAACTATGGCTACACCTTC.

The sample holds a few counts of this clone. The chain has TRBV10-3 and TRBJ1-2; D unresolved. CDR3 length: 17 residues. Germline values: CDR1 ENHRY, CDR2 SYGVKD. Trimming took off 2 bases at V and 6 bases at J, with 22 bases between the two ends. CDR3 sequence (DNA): TGTGCCATCAGTGAGATAAAGCGAGGCAGCCCGGTCGATGGCTACACCTTC. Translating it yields CAISEIKRGSPVDGYTF.

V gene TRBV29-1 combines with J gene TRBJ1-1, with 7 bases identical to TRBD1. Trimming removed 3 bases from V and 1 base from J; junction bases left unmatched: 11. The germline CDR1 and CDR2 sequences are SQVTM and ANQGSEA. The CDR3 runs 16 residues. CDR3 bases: TGCAGCGTTGAGGGCAGGGGGGTTGGCACGAACACTGAAGCTTTCTTT. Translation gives CSVEGRGVGTNTEAFF.

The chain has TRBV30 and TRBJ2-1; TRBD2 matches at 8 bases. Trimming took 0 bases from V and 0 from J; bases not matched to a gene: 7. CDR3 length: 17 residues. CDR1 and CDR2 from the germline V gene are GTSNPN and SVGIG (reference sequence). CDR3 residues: CAWSVVAGKSSYNEQFF. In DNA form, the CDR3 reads TGTGCCTGGAGTGTAGTAGCGGGAAAGAGCTCCTACAATGAGCAGTTCTTC.

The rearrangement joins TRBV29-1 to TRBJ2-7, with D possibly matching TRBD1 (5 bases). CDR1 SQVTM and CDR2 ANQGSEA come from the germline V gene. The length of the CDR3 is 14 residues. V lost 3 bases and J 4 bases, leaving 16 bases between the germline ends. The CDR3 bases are TGCAGCGTTGATAAGGGGCTGGGGTTTTACGAGCAGTACTTC. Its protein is CSVDKGLGFYEQYF.

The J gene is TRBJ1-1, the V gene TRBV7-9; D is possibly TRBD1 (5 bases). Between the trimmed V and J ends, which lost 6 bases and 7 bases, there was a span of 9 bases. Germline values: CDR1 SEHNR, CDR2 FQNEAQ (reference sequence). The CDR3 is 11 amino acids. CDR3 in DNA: TGTGCCAGCAGAAGGGGTTATGAAGCTTTCTTT. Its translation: CASRRGYEAFF.

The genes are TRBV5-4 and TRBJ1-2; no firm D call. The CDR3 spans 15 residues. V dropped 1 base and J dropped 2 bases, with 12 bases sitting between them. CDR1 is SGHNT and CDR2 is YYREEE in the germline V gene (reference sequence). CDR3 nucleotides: TGTGCCAGCAGCTTGTCCCCAGGATCCAACTATGGCTACACCTTC. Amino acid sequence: CASSLSPGSNYGYTF.

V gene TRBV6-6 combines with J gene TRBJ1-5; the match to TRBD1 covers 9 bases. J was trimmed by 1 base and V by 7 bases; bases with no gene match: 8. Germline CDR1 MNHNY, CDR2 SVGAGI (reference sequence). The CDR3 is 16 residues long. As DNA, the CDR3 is TGTGCCAGCACCACCGTTGACAGGGGGAGCAATCAGCCCCAGCATTTT. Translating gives CASTTVDRGSNQPQHF.

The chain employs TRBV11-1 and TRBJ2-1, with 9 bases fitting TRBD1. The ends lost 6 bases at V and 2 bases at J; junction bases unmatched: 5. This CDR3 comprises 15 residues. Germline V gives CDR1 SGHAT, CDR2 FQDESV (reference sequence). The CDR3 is CASRLGTGPYNEQFF. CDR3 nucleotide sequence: TGTGCCAGCAGATTGGGGACAGGGCCCTACAATGAGCAGTTCTTC.

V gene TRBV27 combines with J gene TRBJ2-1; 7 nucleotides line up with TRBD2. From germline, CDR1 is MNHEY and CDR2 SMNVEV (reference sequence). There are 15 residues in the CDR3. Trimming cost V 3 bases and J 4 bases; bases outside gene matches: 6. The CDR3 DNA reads TGTGCCAGCAGTTTGAGCGGGATGGGATACAATGAGCAGTTCTTC. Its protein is CASSLSGMGYNEQFF.

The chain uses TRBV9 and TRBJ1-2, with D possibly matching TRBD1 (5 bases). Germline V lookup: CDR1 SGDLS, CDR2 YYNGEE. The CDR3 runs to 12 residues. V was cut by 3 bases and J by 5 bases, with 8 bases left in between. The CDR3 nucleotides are TGTGCCAGCAGCGCCGGGACTTATGGCTACACCTTC. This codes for CASSAGTYGYTF.

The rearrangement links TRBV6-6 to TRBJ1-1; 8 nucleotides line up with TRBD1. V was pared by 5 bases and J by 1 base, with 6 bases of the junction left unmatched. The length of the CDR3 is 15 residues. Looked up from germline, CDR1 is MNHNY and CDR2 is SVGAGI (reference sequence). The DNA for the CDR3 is TGTGCCAGCAGTCCCTGGACAGGGCGGAACACTGAAGCTTTCTTT. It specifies CASSPWTGRNTEAFF.

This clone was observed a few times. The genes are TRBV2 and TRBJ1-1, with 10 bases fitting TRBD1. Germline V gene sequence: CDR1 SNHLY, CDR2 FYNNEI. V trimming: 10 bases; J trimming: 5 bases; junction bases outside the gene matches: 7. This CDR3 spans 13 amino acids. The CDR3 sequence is CAIPRDRGTEAFF. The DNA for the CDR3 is TGTGCCATACCCCGGGACAGGGGAACTGAAGCTTTCTTT.

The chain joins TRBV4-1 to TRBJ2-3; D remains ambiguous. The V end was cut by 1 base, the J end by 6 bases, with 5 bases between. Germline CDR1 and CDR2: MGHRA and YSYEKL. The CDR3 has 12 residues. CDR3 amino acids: CASSQVRDTQYF. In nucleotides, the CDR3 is TGCGCCAGCAGCCAAGTCAGGGATACGCAGTATTTT.

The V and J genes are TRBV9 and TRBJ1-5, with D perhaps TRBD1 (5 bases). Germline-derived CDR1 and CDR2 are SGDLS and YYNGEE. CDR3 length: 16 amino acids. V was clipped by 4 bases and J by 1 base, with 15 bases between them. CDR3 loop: CASSPGVGASNQPQHF. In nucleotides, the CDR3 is TGTGCCAGCAGCCCGGGGGTAGGGGCAAGCAATCAGCCCCAGCATTTT.